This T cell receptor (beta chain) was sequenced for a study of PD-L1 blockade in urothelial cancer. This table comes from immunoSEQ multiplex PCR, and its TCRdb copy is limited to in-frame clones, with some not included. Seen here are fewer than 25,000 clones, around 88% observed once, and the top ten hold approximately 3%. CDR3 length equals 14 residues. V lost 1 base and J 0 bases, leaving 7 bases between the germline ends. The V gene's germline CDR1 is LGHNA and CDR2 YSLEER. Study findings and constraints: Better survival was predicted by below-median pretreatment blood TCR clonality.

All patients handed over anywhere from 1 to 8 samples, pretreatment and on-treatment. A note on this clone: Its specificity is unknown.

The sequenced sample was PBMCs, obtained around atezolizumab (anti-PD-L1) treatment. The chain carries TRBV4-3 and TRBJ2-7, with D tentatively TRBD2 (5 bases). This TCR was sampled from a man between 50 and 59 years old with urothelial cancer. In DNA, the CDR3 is TGCGCCAGCAGCCAAGTCGGGGACTCCTACGAGCAGTACTTC. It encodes CASSQVGDSYEQYF.